Included here is one T cell receptor beta chain sequence, with context. The antigen is not known. The CDR3 sequence is 15 residues long. Germline CDR1 SGHDT, CDR2 YYEEEE. V lost 3 bases to trimming and J lost 2 bases, with 13 bases between them. This sample is drawn from a study of graft-versus-host responses after intestinal transplantation. About the study: Isolated intestinal, liver-intestinal, or multivisceral transplants had been given to the recipients. Every one of the recipients received anti-thymocyte globulin induction and afterwards took tacrolimus and steroids for approximately three years. Findings of the study overall: Allografts of one patient group, those with graft-donor T cell macrochimerism, had high graft-versus-host to host-versus-graft clonal ratios. Present in recipient marrow, GvH clones included some that appeared first in ileum or blood.

The repertoire was sequenced with immunoSEQ multiplex PCR; TCRdb's copy has only in-frame clones and lacks some. The data contain approximately 79,000 clones, about four fifths of them singletons. The input for sequencing was unstimulated CD4+ T cells sorted from spleen or lymph node cells, taken before intestinal transplant. The TCR was taken from a human donor who received an intestinal transplant. The chain links TRBV5-6 to TRBJ2-3, with D tentatively TRBD2 (6 bases). The CDR3 nucleotides read TGTGCCAGCAGCTGGGGGGATGGACTCACAGATACGCAGTATTTT. It specifies CASSWGDGLTDTQYF.